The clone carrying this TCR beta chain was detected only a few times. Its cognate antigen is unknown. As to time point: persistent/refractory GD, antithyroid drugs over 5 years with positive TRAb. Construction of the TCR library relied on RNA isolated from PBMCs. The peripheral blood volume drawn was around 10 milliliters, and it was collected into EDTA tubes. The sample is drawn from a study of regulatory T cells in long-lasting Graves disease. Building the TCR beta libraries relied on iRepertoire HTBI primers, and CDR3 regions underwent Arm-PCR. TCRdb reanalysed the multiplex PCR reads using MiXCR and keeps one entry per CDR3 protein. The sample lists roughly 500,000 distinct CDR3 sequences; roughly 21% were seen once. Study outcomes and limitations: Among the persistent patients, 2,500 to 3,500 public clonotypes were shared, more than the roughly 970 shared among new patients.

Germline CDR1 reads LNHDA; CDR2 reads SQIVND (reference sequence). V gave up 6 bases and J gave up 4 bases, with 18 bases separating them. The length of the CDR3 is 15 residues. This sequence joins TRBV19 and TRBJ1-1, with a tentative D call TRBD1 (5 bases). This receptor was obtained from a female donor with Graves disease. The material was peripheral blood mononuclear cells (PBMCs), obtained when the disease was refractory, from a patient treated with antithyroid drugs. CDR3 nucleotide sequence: TGTGCCAGTAGCCCCTGGTCCCCGGGGGGCACTGAAGCTTTCTTT. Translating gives CASSPWSPGGTEAFF.